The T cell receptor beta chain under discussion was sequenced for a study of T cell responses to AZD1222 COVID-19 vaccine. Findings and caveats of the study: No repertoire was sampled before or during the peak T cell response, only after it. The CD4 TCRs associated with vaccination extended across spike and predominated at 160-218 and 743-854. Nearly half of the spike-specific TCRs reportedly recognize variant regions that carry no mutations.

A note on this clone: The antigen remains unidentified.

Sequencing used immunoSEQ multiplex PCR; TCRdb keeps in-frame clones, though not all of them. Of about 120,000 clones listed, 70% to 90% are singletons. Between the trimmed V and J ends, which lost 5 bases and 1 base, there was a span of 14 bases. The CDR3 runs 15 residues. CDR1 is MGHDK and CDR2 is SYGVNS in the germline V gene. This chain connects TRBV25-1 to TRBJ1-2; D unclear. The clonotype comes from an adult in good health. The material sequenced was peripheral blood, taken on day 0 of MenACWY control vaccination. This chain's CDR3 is CASSPLTGNNYGYTF. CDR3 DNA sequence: TGTGCCAGCAGTCCCTTGACCGGGAATAACTATGGCTACACCTTC.